The rows below give T cell receptor beta chains drawn from one sample of a study. TCRdb passed the 5' RACE reads through MiXCR, listing each CDR3 protein once. The sample contains roughly 46,000 distinct CDR3 sequences, roughly 30% of which appear only once. The sample consisted of naive CD4+ T cells sorted from blood. The receptors originated from a female donor with breast cancer. The CDR3 runs from the conserved cysteine through the conserved F or W. A D gene is named only where the DNA matches it firmly. A row's size may be missing; if present it is once, few, many or a size class.

abundance: -; d_gene: TRBD2; v_gene: TRBV7-6; j_gene: TRBJ2-1; CDR3nt: TGTGCCAGCAGCTTAGGCGCTAGCGGGACCCGGGGTAATGAGCAGTTCTTC; CDR3aa: CASSLGASGTRGNEQFF
abundance: -; d_gene: TRBD1; v_gene: TRBV20-1; j_gene: TRBJ1-1; CDR3nt: TGCAGTGCTAAATGGGGACAGGGGGCGACTGAAGCTTTCTTT; CDR3aa: CSAKWGQGATEAFF
abundance: few; d_gene: TRBD1; v_gene: TRBV4-1; j_gene: TRBJ2-7; CDR3nt: TGCGCCAGCAGCCCCCGGACAGGGGGCTTCTACGGGCAGTACTTC; CDR3aa: CASSPRTGGFYGQYF
abundance: -; d_gene: TRBD2; v_gene: TRBV4-1; j_gene: TRBJ2-7; CDR3nt: TGCGCCAGCAGCACCCGGACTAGCGACTACGAGCAGTACTTC; CDR3aa: CASSTRTSDYEQYF
abundance: few; d_gene: TRBD1; v_gene: TRBV9; j_gene: TRBJ2-5; CDR3nt: TGTGCCAGCAGCGTTGGGACAGGAAAAGAGACCCAGTACTTC; CDR3aa: CASSVGTGKETQYF
abundance: -; d_gene: -; v_gene: TRBV13; j_gene: TRBJ2-3; CDR3nt: TGTGCCAGCAGCTTAGTTGGGACATCTAGCACAGATACGCAGTATTTT; CDR3aa: CASSLVGTSSTDTQYF
abundance: many; d_gene: -; v_gene: TRBV7-3; j_gene: TRBJ2-6; CDR3nt: TGTGCCAGCAGCGCCCCCGGCGGGCTCCGGTTTTCTGGGGCCAACGTCCTGACTTTC; CDR3aa: CASSAPGGLRFSGANVLTF
abundance: -; d_gene: -; v_gene: TRBV7-2; j_gene: TRBJ2-3; CDR3nt: TGTGCCAGCAGCTTTAGGCGGGGATTCACAGATACGCAGTATTTT; CDR3aa: CASSFRRGFTDTQYF
abundance: -; d_gene: TRBD2; v_gene: TRBV29-1; j_gene: TRBJ2-4; CDR3nt: TGCAGCATTCGGACTAGCGGGGGAGTGGAAAACACTCAGTACTTC; CDR3aa: CSIRTSGGVENTQYF
abundance: few; d_gene: -; v_gene: TRBV4-2; j_gene: TRBJ1-6; CDR3nt: TGTGCCAGCAGCCAAGATCTGAGCTCCTATAATTCACCCCTCCACTTT; CDR3aa: CASSQDLSSYNSPLHF
abundance: few; d_gene: -; v_gene: TRBV28; j_gene: TRBJ1-3; CDR3nt: TGTGCCAGCAGTTCGGGCGGCAACTCTGGAAACACCATATATTTT; CDR3aa: CASSSGGNSGNTIYF
abundance: few; d_gene: -; v_gene: TRBV7-9; j_gene: TRBJ2-3; CDR3nt: TGTGCCAGCAGCTCTGACTCAGATACGCAGTATTTT; CDR3aa: CASSSDSDTQYF
abundance: -; d_gene: -; v_gene: TRBV11-3; j_gene: TRBJ2-3; CDR3nt: TGTGCCAGCAGCCCATCGCTGAGGGGGAACACAGATACGCAGTATTTT; CDR3aa: CASSPSLRGNTDTQYF
abundance: few; d_gene: -; v_gene: TRBV28; j_gene: TRBJ2-3; CDR3nt: TGTGCCACAGTAGGGCTCTACACAGATACGCAGTATTTT; CDR3aa: CATVGLYTDTQYF
abundance: -; d_gene: -; v_gene: TRBV5-1; j_gene: TRBJ1-3; CDR3nt: TGCGCCAGCAGCCTCGACTATGGGTCTGGAAACACCATATATTTT; CDR3aa: CASSLDYGSGNTIYF
abundance: -; d_gene: -; v_gene: TRBV5-1; j_gene: TRBJ1-2; CDR3nt: TGCGCCAGCAGCTTGGAAACAGGGTCTGTCGGCTACACCTTC; CDR3aa: CASSLETGSVGYTF
abundance: few; d_gene: -; v_gene: TRBV29-1; j_gene: TRBJ2-2; CDR3nt: TGCAGCGTTGGCCTAGGGTCCGGGGAGCTGTTTTTT; CDR3aa: CSVGLGSGELFF
abundance: -; d_gene: -; v_gene: TRBV20-1; j_gene: TRBJ2-7; CDR3nt: TGCAGTGCCCCCTCGGGGAATTCGGTAGAGCAGTACTTC; CDR3aa: CSAPSGNSVEQYF
abundance: -; d_gene: TRBD2; v_gene: TRBV2; j_gene: TRBJ2-2; CDR3nt: TGTGCCAGCAGCGCTACCGGGACTACCCACACCGGGGAGCTGTTTTTT; CDR3aa: CASSATGTTHTGELFF
abundance: -; d_gene: TRBD1; v_gene: TRBV10-3; j_gene: TRBJ1-6; CDR3nt: TGTGCCATCAGAGGGACAGACAGCTCCTATAATTCACCCCTCCACTTT; CDR3aa: CAIRGTDSSYNSPLHF
abundance: few; d_gene: -; v_gene: TRBV20-1; j_gene: TRBJ1-6; CDR3nt: TGCAGTGCTCTAGGGAGGAGCAGGTGGCTTAATTCACCCCTCCACTTT; CDR3aa: CSALGRSRWLNSPLHF
abundance: -; d_gene: TRBD2; v_gene: TRBV6-2/TRBV6-3; j_gene: TRBJ2-1; CDR3nt: TGTGCCAGCATTTCCGTCGGCGGGAGCCTGCAGTTCTTC; CDR3aa: CASISVGGSLQFF
abundance: -; d_gene: -; v_gene: TRBV27; j_gene: TRBJ2-7; CDR3nt: TGTGCCAGCAGTTTATTTCGGGGAAGGGTCGACGAGCAGTACTTC; CDR3aa: CASSLFRGRVDEQYF
abundance: -; d_gene: TRBD1; v_gene: TRBV20-1; j_gene: TRBJ2-7; CDR3nt: TGCAGTGCGGCCGGGACAGGCAAATACGAGCAGTACTTC; CDR3aa: CSAAGTGKYEQYF
abundance: few; d_gene: TRBD1; v_gene: TRBV12-3/TRBV12-4; j_gene: TRBJ2-1; CDR3nt: TGTGCCAGCAGTAGAGACAGGGGGCAAATTTACAATGAGCAGTTCTTC; CDR3aa: CASSRDRGQIYNEQFF
abundance: -; d_gene: TRBD2; v_gene: TRBV4-2; j_gene: TRBJ2-1; CDR3nt: TGTGCCAGCAGCCATTCTAGCGGAGGGGACCATGAGCAGTTCTTC; CDR3aa: CASSHSSGGDHEQFF
abundance: -; d_gene: -; v_gene: TRBV20-1; j_gene: TRBJ2-1; CDR3nt: TGCAGTGCTAGACACAATGAGCAGTTCTTC; CDR3aa: CSARHNEQFF
abundance: many; d_gene: -; v_gene: TRBV6-2/TRBV6-3; j_gene: TRBJ2-1; CDR3nt: TGTGCCAGCAGTCCGGACGGGGCCCTTTGGGGGCAGTTCTTC; CDR3aa: CASSPDGALWGQFF
abundance: -; d_gene: -; v_gene: TRBV9; j_gene: TRBJ2-1; CDR3nt: TGTGCCAGCAGCGTGACCCCGACGGGCGGTGAGCAGTTCTTC; CDR3aa: CASSVTPTGGEQFF
abundance: few; d_gene: -; v_gene: TRBV7-9; j_gene: TRBJ1-1; CDR3nt: TGTGCCAGCAGCATCCACCGGGACGGGGGCACTGAAGCTTTCTTT; CDR3aa: CASSIHRDGGTEAFF
abundance: -; d_gene: -; v_gene: TRBV2; j_gene: TRBJ2-1; CDR3nt: TGTGCCAGCAATGCAGGGGACGGTGGCGGTGAGCAGTTCTTC; CDR3aa: CASNAGDGGGEQFF
abundance: -; d_gene: TRBD1; v_gene: TRBV6-1; j_gene: TRBJ1-1; CDR3nt: TGTGCCAGCAGTGAAGCGGTCGGACAGGGGGCGGGGACTGAAGCTTTCTTT; CDR3aa: CASSEAVGQGAGTEAFF
abundance: -; d_gene: -; v_gene: TRBV5-1; j_gene: TRBJ1-1; CDR3nt: TGCGCCAGCGCGCTGTCGGGAGGACTTAACACTGAAGCTTTCTTT; CDR3aa: CASALSGGLNTEAFF
abundance: few; d_gene: TRBD2; v_gene: TRBV20-1; j_gene: TRBJ2-3; CDR3nt: TGCAGTGCCCCTGGAAGCCTACTAGCGGGAGTCGCAGATACGCAGTATTTT; CDR3aa: CSAPGSLLAGVADTQYF
abundance: -; d_gene: TRBD2; v_gene: TRBV5-5; j_gene: TRBJ2-3; CDR3nt: TGTGCCAGCAGCTTAAGCGGGAGGTTTTCAGATACGCAGTATTTT; CDR3aa: CASSLSGRFSDTQYF
abundance: -; d_gene: TRBD2; v_gene: TRBV3-1; j_gene: TRBJ2-6; CDR3nt: TGTGCCAGCAGCCAATGGACTAGCGGGATTGGTGGGGCCAACGTCCTGACTTTC; CDR3aa: CASSQWTSGIGGANVLTF
abundance: few; d_gene: -; v_gene: TRBV6-1; j_gene: TRBJ1-5; CDR3nt: TGTGCCAGCAGTTTCCTCCGGGGTAGCAATCAGCCCCAGCATTTT; CDR3aa: CASSFLRGSNQPQHF
abundance: few; d_gene: -; v_gene: TRBV3-1; j_gene: TRBJ2-3; CDR3nt: TGTGCCAGCGCCCGAGGCCCGACTAGAGTAGTGACAGATACGCAGTATTTT; CDR3aa: CASARGPTRVVTDTQYF
abundance: many; d_gene: -; v_gene: TRBV28; j_gene: TRBJ1-1; CDR3nt: TGTGCCAGCAGTTTCCGCGCAAGGCCAATGAACACTGAAGCTTTCTTT; CDR3aa: CASSFRARPMNTEAFF
abundance: -; d_gene: -; v_gene: TRBV6-1; j_gene: TRBJ1-2; CDR3nt: TGTGCCAGCACCCCTATGAGGACATATGGCTACACCTTC; CDR3aa: CASTPMRTYGYTF
abundance: few; d_gene: -; v_gene: TRBV24-1; j_gene: TRBJ2-7; CDR3nt: TGTGCCTTCAGTGACGGTAGGTCTTCCGAGCAGTACTTC; CDR3aa: CAFSDGRSSEQYF
abundance: -; d_gene: -; v_gene: TRBV20-1; j_gene: TRBJ2-6; CDR3nt: TGCAGTGCTGAGACAGACGGCTCTGGGGCCAACGTCCTGACTTTC; CDR3aa: CSAETDGSGANVLTF
abundance: -; d_gene: -; v_gene: TRBV7-2; j_gene: TRBJ1-1; CDR3nt: TGTGCCAGCAGCTCCGGACCGGCGAACACTGAAGCTTTCTTT; CDR3aa: CASSSGPANTEAFF
abundance: once; d_gene: -; v_gene: TRBV2; j_gene: TRBJ1-1; CDR3nt: TGTGCCAGCAGTGAAGTCTTCTCGGACACTGAAGCTTTCTTT; CDR3aa: CASSEVFSDTEAFF
abundance: -; d_gene: -; v_gene: TRBV27; j_gene: TRBJ1-2; CDR3nt: TGTGCCAGCAAAAGTGACGGCTACTACACCTTC; CDR3aa: CASKSDGYYTF
abundance: -; d_gene: -; v_gene: TRBV5-1; j_gene: TRBJ1-3; CDR3nt: TGCGCCAGCAGTGATGGAAACACCATATATTTT; CDR3aa: CASSDGNTIYF
abundance: few; d_gene: TRBD1; v_gene: TRBV9; j_gene: TRBJ2-7; CDR3nt: TGTGCCAGCACTGGACAGGGTTCCTACGAGCAGTACTTC; CDR3aa: CASTGQGSYEQYF
abundance: -; d_gene: -; v_gene: TRBV12-3/TRBV12-4; j_gene: TRBJ1-2; CDR3nt: TGTGCCAGCAGTCCTTTAGCGGGGTCAGGGTATGGCTACACCTTC; CDR3aa: CASSPLAGSGYGYTF
abundance: many; d_gene: -; v_gene: TRBV7-2; j_gene: TRBJ2-1; CDR3nt: TGTGCCAGCAGCCATGCGGGTACCCGGGGGAATGAGCAGTTCTTC; CDR3aa: CASSHAGTRGNEQFF
abundance: -; d_gene: -; v_gene: TRBV7-2; j_gene: TRBJ1-2; CDR3nt: TGTGCCAGCAGCCCCAACGGGCCGTATGGCTACACCTTC; CDR3aa: CASSPNGPYGYTF
abundance: -; d_gene: -; v_gene: TRBV12-3/TRBV12-4; j_gene: TRBJ1-3; CDR3nt: TGTGCCAGCAGATCGGGCGGATGGATTAGCTCTGGAAACACCATATATTTT; CDR3aa: CASRSGGWISSGNTIYF
abundance: -; d_gene: -; v_gene: TRBV29-1; j_gene: TRBJ2-3; CDR3nt: TGCAGCGTTGTTGAACCACCAGATACGCAGTATTTT; CDR3aa: CSVVEPPDTQYF
abundance: -; d_gene: TRBD2; v_gene: TRBV30; j_gene: TRBJ2-2; CDR3nt: TGTGCCTGGAGTAAGCTAGCGGGAGGGCTCACCGGGGAGCTGTTTTTT; CDR3aa: CAWSKLAGGLTGELFF
abundance: -; d_gene: TRBD1; v_gene: TRBV7-8; j_gene: TRBJ2-2; CDR3nt: TGTGCCAGCAGCTACCGGGACAGGGTTACCGGGGAGCTGTTTTTT; CDR3aa: CASSYRDRVTGELFF
abundance: few; d_gene: TRBD2; v_gene: TRBV5-7; j_gene: TRBJ2-1; CDR3nt: TGTGCCAGCAGCTTGGGAGCGGGAGGCTACAATGAGCAGTTCTTC; CDR3aa: CASSLGAGGYNEQFF